This T cell receptor (beta chain) was identified in a study of T cell repertoires in aging, cancer and after chemotherapy. In regard to this clonotype: The antigen is undetermined.

The CDR3 sequence is 15 residues long. Germline loops: CDR1 MNHEY, CDR2 SVGAGI. V lost 6 bases to trimming and J lost 6 bases, with 19 bases between them. Rearranged V-D-J TRB sequences were amplified with a mixed TRB-A/B primer pool. TCRdb called the multiplex PCR reads again in MiXCR, with one record for every CDR3 protein. There are about 5,000 distinct CDR3 sequences in the sample; around 33% occur only once, and 13% to 15% lies in the top ten. Amplification of TCR beta used genomic DNA extracted from peripheral blood. Whole-study findings and limits: Immunological memory after chemotherapy cannot be judged from the repertoire data.

The material sequenced was blood. The chain carries TRBV6-5 and TRBJ2-3, with a tentative D call TRBD2 (6 bases). This TCR was sampled from a human donor with a blood cancer. CDR3 amino acids: CASRGSGSLVDTQYF. DNA for the CDR3: TGTGCCAGCAGGGGAAGCGGGTCCCTCGTGGATACGCAGTATTTT.